The text below deals with one T cell receptor (beta chain). These data come from a study of blood T cell repertoires in COVID-19. Sequenced by immunoSEQ multiplex PCR; TCRdb stores in-frame clones only, minus some. The table shows over 200,000 clones, with around 89% occurring only once. The germline V gene has CDR1 SGDLS and CDR2 YYNGEE. The V gene end was trimmed by 0 bases and the J gene end by 6 bases; junction bases not matched to a gene: 7. This CDR3 is 16 amino acids long. V and J are TRBV9 and TRBJ1-5; TRBD1 aligns across 9 bases. This TCR came from a man in his 60s who had recovered from COVID-19. Material for sequencing was peripheral blood. The DNA for the CDR3 is TGTGCCAGCAGCGTAGGGGCCGGGACAGGGAGTCAGCCCCAGCATTTT. Amino acid sequence: CASSVGAGTGSQPQHF.